This is a list of T cell receptor beta chains from one sample in a study of coeliac disease. Here immunoSEQ multiplex PCR was the method, and the copy in TCRdb shows in-frame clones only, minus some. Here the sample spans 4,000 to 6,000 clones, 50% to 70% being singletons. Sequencing input: lamina propria lymphocytes from the gut. The receptors were sampled from a woman in her 70s with celiac disease. Both conserved end residues are part of each CDR3. D genes are given only for firm matches. Clone sizes are given selectively: once, few, many, or a class where the clone is expanded.

abundance	d_gene	j_gene	v_gene	CDR3aa	CDR3nt
NA	NA	TRBJ1-1	TRBV9	CASSVGASNTEAFF	TGTGCCAGCAGCGTAGGGGCTTCGAACACTGAAGCTTTCTTT
NA	TRBD2	TRBJ2-1	TRBV5-1	CASSRGTSGGHNEQFF	TGCGCCAGCAGCCGAGGGACTAGCGGGGGCCACAATGAGCAGTTCTTC
NA	TRBD1	TRBJ1-1	TRBV29-1	CSVSMGTAEAFF	TGCAGCGTTTCAATGGGGACAGCTGAAGCTTTCTTT
once	NA	TRBJ2-7	TRBV19	CASSIGGMYEQYF	TGTGCCAGTAGTATCGGGGGTATGTACGAGCAGTACTTC
NA	TRBD1	TRBJ1-5	TRBV5-6	CASSLQGGLDQPQHF	TGTGCCAGCAGCTTACAGGGGGGATTGGATCAGCCCCAGCATTTT
few	NA	TRBJ1-1	TRBV27	CASSLGGWTEAFF	TGTGCCAGCAGTTTGGGGGGTTGGACTGAAGCTTTCTTT
NA	NA	TRBJ1-3	TRBV6-5	CASRGGAGNTIYF	TGTGCCAGCAGGGGAGGGGCTGGAAACACCATATATTTT
NA	NA	TRBJ2-7	TRBV7-9	CASSLDSEQYF	TGTGCCAGCAGCTTAGACAGCGAGCAGTACTTC
NA	NA	TRBJ2-7	TRBV6-5	CASSYFQGDEQYF	TGTGCCAGCAGTTATTTCCAGGGTGACGAGCAGTACTTC
NA	TRBD1	TRBJ1-4	TRBV30	CAWSVKAGGGEKLFF	TGCGCCTGGAGTGTAAAAGCAGGGGGTGGTGAAAAACTGTTTTTT